This TCR beta chain was identified during a study of radiotherapy plus CTLA-4 blockade in lung cancer. Background on the study: Disease control reached more than 25%, with objective responses in around 19%. Study conclusions and caveats: The authors reported that early blood T cell clone dynamics, with interferon-beta, best predicted response. There was expansion of tumor-derived TCR clones in blood after radiotherapy plus ipilimumab.

This clone was recorded once. The antigen remains unidentified. Ipilimumab CTLA-4 blockade and focal radiation were given to patients with chemo-refractory metastatic non-small-cell lung cancer. Libraries were prepared by immunoSEQ multiplex PCR; TCRdb keeps only in-frame clonotypes and omits some of them. This table has about 49,000 clones, roughly 85% appearing once. The CDR3 covers 16 residues. Germline loops: CDR1 MNHEY, CDR2 SMNVEV (reference sequence). Trimming shortened V by 7 bases and J by 0 bases, and 16 bases separated the two germline ends. The chain couples TRBV27 to TRBJ2-1, with a possible D match to TRBD1 (5 bases). The sequencing here drew on peripheral blood, taken from a patient treated with radiotherapy plus ipilimumab. This clonotype originated in a human donor with non-small cell lung cancer whose response to radiotherapy plus ipilimumab could not be evaluated. The CDR3 region is CASTSTDYSSYNEQFF. The DNA for the CDR3 is TGTGCCAGCACCTCGACAGATTATAGCTCCTACAATGAGCAGTTCTTC.